This T cell receptor beta chain was retrieved from a study of T cell responses to AZD1222 COVID-19 vaccine. Study-level findings and limits: Baseline seropositivity occurred in only a handful of AZD1222 recipients. It was only after the peak T cell response that any repertoires were sampled. CD4 TCRs associated with vaccination spanned spike, dominating at 160-218 and 743-854.

Pooling of second doses given at about 4 or about 12 weeks was done. Notes on this clone: Its antigen is as yet unknown.

Generated by immunoSEQ multiplex PCR, the TCRdb table keeps only in-frame clones and is missing some. The profile shows 100,000 to 150,000 clones, approximately 89% of them singletons. Germline V gene lookup returns CDR1 SQVTM and CDR2 ANQGSEA. Losses at the gene ends were 6 bases for V and 3 bases for J; bases not matched to a gene: 9. This CDR3 has 14 residues. This rearrangement joins TRBV29-1 to TRBJ2-3; 7 positions match TRBD2. Specimen: peripheral blood, collected 28 days after the second AZD1222 dose. The source is an adult who received the AZD1222 COVID-19 vaccine. CDR3 nucleotides: TGCAGCGTAGCCGGGAGGTTGGGGACAGATACGCAGTATTTT. Its translation: CSVAGRLGTDTQYF.